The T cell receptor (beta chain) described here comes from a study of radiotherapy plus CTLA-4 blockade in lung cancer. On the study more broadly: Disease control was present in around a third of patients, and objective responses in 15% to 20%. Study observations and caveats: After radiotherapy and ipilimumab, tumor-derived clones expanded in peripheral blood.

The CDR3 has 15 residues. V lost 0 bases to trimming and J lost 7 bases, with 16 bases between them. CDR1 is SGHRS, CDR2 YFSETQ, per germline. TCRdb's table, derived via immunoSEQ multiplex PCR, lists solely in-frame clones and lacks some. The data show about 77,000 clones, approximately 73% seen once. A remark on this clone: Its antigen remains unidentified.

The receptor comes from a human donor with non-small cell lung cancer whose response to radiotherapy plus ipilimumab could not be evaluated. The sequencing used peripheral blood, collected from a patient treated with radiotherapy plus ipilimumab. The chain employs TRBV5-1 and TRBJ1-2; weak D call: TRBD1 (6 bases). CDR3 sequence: CASSLEGGLIGGYTF. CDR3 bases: TGCGCCAGCAGCTTGGAAGGGGGTCTTATTGGTGGCTACACCTTC.